These 21 T cell receptor beta chains originate from one sample sequenced in a study of shared clonotypes between healthy human individuals. Only in-frame clones appear in the TCRdb table, and some are missing; sequencing was by immunoSEQ multiplex PCR. Among roughly 2.5 million clones listed, more than 80% were seen once. Sequencing input: naive CD4+ T cells sorted from blood. The subset is: CD45RA+ positively selected. These TCRs come from a man aged 18 to 30 in good health.

This clone has only one observation. V gene TRBV5-1 combines with J gene TRBJ2-1; 10 positions match TRBD2. The V segment lost 4 bases and the J segment 8 bases; nucleotides outside the gene matches: 15. The V gene's germline CDR1 is SGHRS and CDR2 YFSETQ. The CDR3 totals 17 residues. CDR3 amino acids: CASSLRVAGGLGDEQFF. The CDR3 nucleotides read TGCGCCAGCAGCCTACGGGTAGCGGGGGGTCTCGGGGATGAGCAGTTCTTC.

V gene TRBV5-4 combines with J gene TRBJ1-2; TRBD1 matches at 9 bases. This CDR3 is built from 16 residues. Germline V gene sequence: CDR1 SGHNT, CDR2 YYREEE (reference sequence). V was clipped by 1 base and J by 7 bases; unmatched bases: 11. CDR3 sequence: CASSLPQTDRGSGYTF. The CDR3 DNA follows: TGTGCCAGCAGCTTGCCGCAGACGGACAGGGGTAGTGGCTACACCTTC.

The chain's CDR3 is CASSFNLRGTNTGELFF. CDR3 nucleotide sequence: TGTGCCAGCAGCTTTAACCTCAGGGGAACGAACACCGGGGAGCTGTTTTTT. This chain links TRBV7-9 with TRBJ2-2; D is perhaps TRBD1 (6 bases). CDR3 length: 17 residues. CDR1 is SEHNR, CDR2 FQNEAQ, per germline (reference sequence). V lost 3 bases and J 0 bases, leaving 14 bases between the germline ends.

The V gene is TRBV6-5, the J gene TRBJ1-1, with TRBD1 as a possible D gene (5 bases). Germline CDR1 MNHEY, CDR2 SVGAGI. The CDR3 sequence is 16 residues long. Trimming left V 2 bases short and J 0 bases short, with 13 bases between. The CDR3 loop is CASSYAAGGLNTEAFF. The CDR3 coding sequence is TGTGCCAGCAGTTACGCAGCGGGGGGACTGAACACTGAAGCTTTCTTT.

The table lists this clone with a count of one. This sequence joins TRBV2 and TRBJ1-4, with 10 nucleotides matching TRBD1. The J segment lost 5 bases and the V segment lost 4 bases, leaving 4 bases of the junction unmatched. This CDR3 region has 15 residues. The germline V gene has CDR1 SNHLY and CDR2 FYNNEI. The CDR3 is CASSARDRGNEKLFF. CDR3 nucleotide sequence: TGTGCCAGCAGTGCCCGGGACAGGGGAAATGAAAAACTGTTTTTT. Full variable domain (rest looked up from reference TRBV2 and TRBJ1-4): EPEVTQTPSHQVTQMGQEVILRCVPISNHLYFYWYRQILGQKVEFLVSFYNNEISEKSEIFDDQFSVERPDGSNFTLKIRSTKLEDSAMYFCASSARDRGNEKLFFGSGTQLSVL.

V usage is TRBV19 and J usage is TRBJ2-7, with TRBD1 identical over 12 bases. J lost 6 bases, V lost 5 bases, and 8 bases had no gene match. Germline-derived CDR1 and CDR2 are LNHDA and SQIVND (reference sequence). The CDR3 runs 15 residues. The CDR3 DNA is TGTGCCAGTAGTTTCCCCGGGACAGGGGGCATCGAGCAGTACTTC. Residues: CASSFPGTGGIEQYF.

This clone was recorded at least ten times. A read error may produce the germline difference seen at one junction end. This chain connects TRBV29-1 to TRBJ1-1; the D is unclear. The germline V gene has CDR1 SQVTM and CDR2 ANQGSEA. This CDR3 contains 11 residues. In DNA, the CDR3 is TGCAGCGCTGACCGGAACGCTGAAGCTTTCTTT. It specifies CSADRNAEAFF.

The table lists this clone with a few counts. The same CDR3 also results from other DNA sequences found in this sample. The chain employs TRBV30 and TRBJ2-7; unclear D gene. CDR3 length: 11 amino acids. Trimming took 2 bases from V and 4 from J, leaving 6 bases between them. Germline V gene sequence: CDR1 GTSNPN, CDR2 SVGIG (reference sequence). CDR3 DNA: TGTGCCTGGAGTAAGGCGTACGAGCAGTACTTC. Its translation: CAWSKAYEQYF. The variable domain in full, completed from reference TRBV30 and TRBJ2-7, reads SQTIHQWPATLVQPVGSPLSLECTVEGTSNPNLYWYRQAAGRGLQLLFYSVGIGQISSEVPQNLSASRPQDRQFILSSKKLLLSDSGFYLCAWSKAYEQYFGPGTRLTVT.

The chain joins TRBV28 to TRBJ2-5; D assignment may be TRBD1 or TRBD2 (6 bases each). The CDR3 runs 16 residues. The V and J ends lost 2 bases and 1 base respectively, with 14 bases between them. Germline CDR1 is MDHEN and CDR2 is SYDVKM. The CDR3 loop is CASSLGTGAPQETQYF. The DNA of the CDR3 is TGTGCCAGCAGTTTAGGAACGGGGGCCCCCCAAGAGACCCAGTACTTC.

V and J are TRBV7-9 and TRBJ1-2; D is perhaps TRBD1 (6 bases). The CDR3 has 16 amino acids. The V end lost 5 bases, the J end lost 2 bases, and 18 bases lay between the germline ends. Germline-derived CDR1 and CDR2 are SEHNR and FQNEAQ (reference sequence). The CDR3 loop is CASSPDGVRGNYGYTF. The DNA of the CDR3 is TGTGCCAGCAGCCCCGATGGCGTCAGGGGAAACTATGGCTACACCTTC.

V usage is TRBV4-3 and J usage is TRBJ2-5; 9 bases match TRBD2. The junction had 6 bases not matched to a gene; V was cut back by 3 bases and J by 4 bases. Germline V CDR1 and CDR2: LGHNA, YSLEER. The CDR3 is 15 amino acids. The DNA of the CDR3 is TGCGCCAGCAGCCAGATAGCGGGAGTAGCAGAGACCCAGTACTTC. Translating gives CASSQIAGVAETQYF.

A note on this clone: Other DNA variants within this sample encode the same CDR3. The chain recombines TRBV6-5 with TRBJ2-5; no clear D. The CDR3 is 12 residues long. V gave up 2 bases and J gave up 1 base, with 2 bases separating them. Germline CDR1 reads MNHEY; CDR2 reads SVGAGI. DNA for the CDR3: TGTGCCAGCAGTTACAGCCAAGAGACCCAGTACTTC. Its translation: CASSYSQETQYF.

A note on this clone: This CDR3 is also generated by other DNA sequences in the sample. The chain couples TRBV28 to TRBJ1-5; 7 positions match TRBD1. Germline CDR1 is MDHEN and CDR2 is SYDVKM. CDR3 size: 15 residues. After removal of 4 bases from V and 4 bases from J, the junction contained 7 bases not matched to a gene. CDR3 coding DNA: TGTGCCAGCAGTTCCCCTACAGGGGCTAATCAGCCCCAGCATTTT. Protein: CASSSPTGANQPQHF.

V and J are TRBV7-9 and TRBJ2-6, with D perhaps matching TRBD1 (6 bases). In germline, CDR1 is SEHNR, CDR2 FQNEAQ (reference sequence). The CDR3 runs to 14 residues. The V end lost 10 bases, the J end lost 6 bases, and 16 bases lay between the germline ends. The CDR3 DNA sequence: TGTGCCATCTCCTACAGGGAAGAGGCCAACGTCCTGACTTTC. Its translation is CAISYREEANVLTF.

This chain joins TRBV7-2 and TRBJ1-5; possibly TRBD1 for D (6 bases). Trimming removed 5 bases from V and 11 bases from J, with 25 bases in between. From germline, CDR1 is SGHTA and CDR2 FQGNSA. CDR3 size: 16 residues. The CDR3 sequence: CASSPQGTRGFWSQHF. For the CDR3, the DNA is TGTGCCAGCAGCCCGCAGGGGACGCGGGGATTTTGGTCCCAGCATTTT.

About this clone itself: Other nucleotide sequences in the sample specify the same CDR3. This rearrangement joins TRBV6-6 to TRBJ1-5; 8 bases match TRBD1. V dropped 6 bases and J dropped 5; count of bases not matched to a gene: 9. CDR3 length equals 15 residues. CDR1 and CDR2 (germline): MNHNY, SVGAGI (reference sequence). In DNA form, the CDR3 reads TGTGCCAGCAGCTCCGGACAGGGAAGGGATCAGCCCCAGCATTTT. Its translation: CASSSGQGRDQPQHF.

The V call is TRBV11-3, the J call TRBJ2-2; D is possibly TRBD2 (6 bases). Germline assignment: CDR1 SGHNT and CDR2 YENEEA. Between the trimmed V and J ends, which lost 1 base and 4 bases, there was a span of 13 bases. The CDR3 spans 16 residues. CDR3 bases: TGTGCCAGCAGCTTAGGCCCGGTAGCGGCCACCGGGGAGCTGTTTTTT. It encodes CASSLGPVAATGELFF. Drawing the rest from reference TRBV11-3 and TRBJ2-2, the complete variable domain is EAGVVQSPRYKIIEKKQPVAFWCNPISGHNTLYWYLQNLGQGPELLIRYENEEAVDDSQLPKDRFSAERLKGVDSTLKIQPAELGDSAVYLCASSLGPVAATGELFFGEGSRLTVL.

V is TRBV6-4 and J is TRBJ1-6; D may be TRBD1 (6 bases). Per the germline V gene, CDR1 is MRHNA and CDR2 is SNTAGT. CDR3 length: 17 residues. The ends were cut back, 3 bases at V and 7 bases at J, with 19 bases in the middle. The CDR3: CASSEMGGPKGNSPLHF. For the CDR3, the DNA is TGTGCCAGCAGTGAGATGGGGGGCCCTAAGGGAAATTCACCCCTCCACTTT.

This chain links TRBV4-1 with TRBJ2-7; 8 bases fit TRBD1. CDR3 size: 14 residues. Trimming took 1 base from V and 7 from J; bases not matched to a gene: 6. Germline V gene lookup returns CDR1 MGHRA and CDR2 YSYEKL. The CDR3 nucleotides read TGCGCCAGCAGCCAAGTTTCGGGACAGGTTGAGCAGTACTTC. It codes for CASSQVSGQVEQYF.

The chain joins TRBV5-1 to TRBJ2-3, with D possibly being TRBD1 (6 bases). Trimming stripped 1 base from V and 5 bases from J, with 14 bases between. In germline, CDR1 is SGHRS, CDR2 YFSETQ. CDR3 length: 15 amino acids. For the CDR3, the DNA is TGCGCCAGCAGCTTGCAGGGGCCCGGGGAAGATACGCAGTATTTT. It translates to CASSLQGPGEDTQYF.

The rearrangement links TRBV10-2 to TRBJ1-5; a weak D match, TRBD1 (5 bases). This CDR3 is 13 amino acids long. Germline assignment: CDR1 WSHSY and CDR2 SAAADI. V shed 6 bases and J shed 4 bases, with 10 bases lying between them. The CDR3 coding sequence is TGCGCCAGCAGCGGGACGGAAAATCAGCCCCAGCATTTT. Amino acids: CASSGTENQPQHF.